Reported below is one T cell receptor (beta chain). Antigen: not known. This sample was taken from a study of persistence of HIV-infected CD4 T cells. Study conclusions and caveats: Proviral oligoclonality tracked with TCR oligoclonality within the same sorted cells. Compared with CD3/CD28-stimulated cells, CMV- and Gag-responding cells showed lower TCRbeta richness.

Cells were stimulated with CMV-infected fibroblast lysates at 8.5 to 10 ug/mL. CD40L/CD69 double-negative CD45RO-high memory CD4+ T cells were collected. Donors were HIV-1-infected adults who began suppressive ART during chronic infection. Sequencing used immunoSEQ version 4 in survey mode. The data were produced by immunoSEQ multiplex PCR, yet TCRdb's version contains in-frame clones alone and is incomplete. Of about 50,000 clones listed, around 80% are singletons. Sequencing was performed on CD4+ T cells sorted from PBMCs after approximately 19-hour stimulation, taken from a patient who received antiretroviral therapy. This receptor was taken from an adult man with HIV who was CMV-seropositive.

DNA of the CDR3: TGTGCCAGCAGCTTCGGGTCTTTATTCTATGGCTACACCTTC. It encodes CASSFGSLFYGYTF. The chain carries TRBV5-6 and TRBJ1-2, with D unresolved. The V and J ends lost 2 bases and 4 bases respectively, with 12 bases between them. Germline-derived CDR1 and CDR2 are SGHDT and YYEEEE. This CDR3 spans 14 amino acids.